The clone carrying this TCR beta chain was seen a handful of times. The antigen is undetermined. The sample originates from a study of T cell repertoires in cytomegalovirus infection. General study findings and limits: Clonotypes of TCR beta that were HLA-C-restricted and CMV-specific dominated the ex vivo response. Carriers of CMV plus the relevant HLA were identified by cumulative public TCR beta family frequency.

The V gene's germline CDR1 is DFQATT and CDR2 SNEGSKA (reference sequence). This CDR3 is built from 14 residues. J lost 9 bases, V lost 6 bases, and 11 bases had no gene match. From the reads, TCRdb called clonotypes with MiXCR, one entry per CDR3 protein. The profile shows a few hundred thousand distinct CDR3 sequences, 40% of them singletons. The TCR comes from a human donor in good health (CMV status not recorded). Some clones in this sample may be carry-over from other donors' samples. Source: cultured PBMCs, taken from culture after CMV antigen stimulation. This chain links TRBV20-1 with TRBJ2-1; 10 nucleotides agree with TRBD2. DNA for the CDR3: TGCAGTGCCTTGTCTAGCGGGAGCACCAGTGAGCAGTTCTTC. This codes for CSALSSGSTSEQFF.